These 20 T cell receptor beta chains share one sample of origin, sequenced in a study of blood T cell repertoires in COVID-19. The assay was immunoSEQ multiplex PCR, and TCRdb's table has in-frame clones only and misses some. In the table there are 490,000 or so clones, approximately 91% of which are singletons. The sequencing input was PBMCs or T cells enriched from blood (not recorded which). The source of these receptors is a woman aged 60-75 years who had recovered from COVID-19.

The chain has TRBV7-8 and TRBJ1-2; 11 bases are shared with TRBD1. The junction had 1 base not matched to a gene; V was cut back by 1 base and J by 3 bases. CDR3 length: 15 amino acids. Germline V gives CDR1 SGHVS, CDR2 FQNEAQ. The CDR3 bases are TGTGCCAGCAGCTTAGGGGGACAGGGGGACTATGGCTACACCTTC. It translates to CASSLGGQGDYGYTF.

This rearrangement joins TRBV4-1 to TRBJ1-4; no clear D. V lost 3 bases, J lost 1 base, and 21 bases lay in between. The V gene's germline CDR1 is MGHRA and CDR2 YSYEKL. The CDR3 runs to 19 residues. The CDR3 here is CASSHPAGSLLLTNEKLFF. The CDR3 DNA is TGCGCCAGCAGCCACCCGGCAGGATCCCTCCTACTAACTAATGAAAAACTGTTTTTT.

V usage is TRBV5-8 and J usage is TRBJ2-4; TRBD2 agrees at 13 bases. This CDR3 spans 16 amino acids. The junction had 2 bases not matched to a gene; V was cut back by 3 bases and J by 2 bases. The germline V gene has CDR1 SGHTS and CDR2 YDEGEE. CDR3 loop: CASSWTSGGPKNIQYF. The CDR3 DNA follows: TGTGCCAGCAGCTGGACTAGCGGGGGACCCAAAAACATTCAGTACTTC.

About this clone: One junction end does not reproduce the germline sequence, and a read error may be involved. The chain is built from TRBV7-7 and TRBJ2-3, with TRBD1 matching 7 bases. The germline CDR1 and CDR2 sequences are SSHAT and FNYEAQ (reference sequence). The CDR3 consists of 14 residues. The CDR3 loop is CASSATGERDTQYF. Here the CDR3 DNA reads TGTGCTAGCAGCGCCACAGGGGAGAGAGATACGCAGTATTTT.

The chain employs TRBV7-2 and TRBJ2-2; maybe TRBD1 (5 bases). The CDR3 contains 17 residues. The germline V gene has CDR1 SGHTA and CDR2 FQGNSA. The germline V and J ends were trimmed by 0 bases and 4 bases, with 15 bases remaining between them. CDR3 coding DNA: TGTGCCAGCAGCTTAGCGTTGGCGCTGGGGCCCACCGGGGAGCTGTTTTTT. Protein sequence: CASSLALALGPTGELFF. The full variable domain, completed using reference TRBV7-2 and TRBJ2-2, is GAGVSQSPSNKVTEKGKDVELRCDPISGHTALYWYRQSLGQGLEFLIYFQGNSAPDKSGLPSDRFSAERTGGSVSTLTIQRTQQEDSAVYLCASSLALALGPTGELFFGEGSRLTVL.

The table lists this clone with a few counts. The V call is TRBV6-5, the J call TRBJ1-2, with a tentative D call TRBD1 (6 bases). This CDR3 is built from 12 residues. CDR1 and CDR2 (germline): MNHEY, SVGAGI. Trimming removed 5 bases at V and 8 bases at J, with 12 bases between. In DNA, the CDR3 is TGTGCCAGCAGTCCATCGACAGGAGGCTACACCTTC. It translates to CASSPSTGGYTF.

In DNA form, the CDR3 reads TGTGCCAGCAGATCCCGGGACAGGGGAGAGACCCAGTACTTC. Protein: CASRSRDRGETQYF. The V call is TRBV2, the J call TRBJ2-5; TRBD1 aligns across 10 bases. With V trimmed by 6 bases and J by 4 bases, 5 bases remained unmatched. The germline CDR1 and CDR2 sequences are SNHLY and FYNNEI. CDR3 size: 14 residues.

This rearrangement joins TRBV12-5 to TRBJ1-4; 8 positions agree with TRBD1. This CDR3 has 15 amino acids. The V and J ends lost 1 base and 5 bases, in that order; junction bases with no gene match: 3. Germline V gene sequence: CDR1 LGHNT, CDR2 FRNRAP. CDR3 in amino acids: CASGLGTGWNEKLFF. Here the CDR3 DNA reads TGTGCTAGTGGTTTGGGGACAGGGTGGAATGAAAAACTGTTTTTT.

V gene TRBV10-1 combines with J gene TRBJ2-1; D may be TRBD2 (6 bases). The CDR3 loop spans 14 amino acids. Germline-derived CDR1 and CDR2 are WNHNN and SYGVQD (reference sequence). With 6 bases removed from V and 2 bases from J, the gap between germline ends came to 11 bases. The chain's CDR3 is CASSSGGPYNEQFF. The CDR3 coding sequence is TGCGCCAGCAGCTCCGGGGGACCCTACAATGAGCAGTTCTTC.

The V call is TRBV6-2 or TRBV6-3, the J call TRBJ1-6; D is unclear. Trimming took off 5 bases at V and 7 bases at J, with 6 bases between the two ends. The CDR3 length is 12 residues. In germline, CDR1 is MNHEY, CDR2 SVGEGT. The CDR3 region has the DNA TGTGCCAGCAGTCGGAGAAATTCACCCCTCCACTTT. Protein product: CASSRRNSPLHF.

The rearrangement links TRBV27 to TRBJ1-5, with a tentative D call TRBD1 (5 bases). The CDR3 is 13 amino acids. V lost 6 bases and J lost 2, with 8 bases in between. CDR1 is MNHEY and CDR2 is SMNVEV in the germline V gene (reference sequence). CDR3 sequence reads: CASRGGGNQPQHF. The CDR3 coding sequence is TGTGCCAGCAGGGGAGGGGGCAATCAGCCCCAGCATTTT.

The chain couples TRBV24-1 to TRBJ2-1; no reliable D call. This CDR3 is 14 amino acids long. The ends were cut back, 5 bases at V and 0 bases at J, with 7 bases in the middle. Germline lookup yields CDR1 KGHDR and CDR2 SFDVKD. CDR3 bases: TGTGCCACCAGTGGAAAGAGCTCCTACAATGAGCAGTTCTTC. It translates to CATSGKSSYNEQFF.

This chain uses TRBV21-1 with TRBJ1-2; the table's D call, TRBD1, has no DNA check behind it. TRBV21-1 is deemed a pseudogene. The CDR3 loop spans 15 amino acids. The CDR3 here is CASSTFPTGGYGYTF. DNA of the CDR3: TGTGCCAGCAGCACCTTTCCTACAGGGGGCTATGGCTACACCTTC.

The V gene is TRBV5-1, the J gene TRBJ2-5, with D uncertain. V was pared by 0 bases and J by 5 bases, with 11 bases between. Looked up from germline, CDR1 is SGHRS and CDR2 is YFSETQ. The length of the CDR3 is 14 residues. The DNA for the CDR3 is TGCGCCAGCAGCTTGGGCGGTGAGAAGGAGACCCAGTACTTC. It codes for CASSLGGEKETQYF.

V gene TRBV20-1 combines with J gene TRBJ2-3; TRBD1 might be the D (5 bases). Trimming took 3 bases from V and 5 from J, leaving 18 bases between them. The CDR3 totals 15 residues. Germline assignment: CDR1 DFQATT and CDR2 SNEGSKA (reference sequence). The CDR3 reads CSASLRGYGEDTQYF. The CDR3 nucleotides read TGCAGTGCTAGTTTAAGGGGCTACGGAGAAGATACGCAGTATTTT.

Only a few counts were recorded for this clone. The chain carries TRBV5-1 and TRBJ2-7; 9 bases are a match to TRBD1. The CDR3 is 14 amino acids. J lost 2 bases, V lost 3 bases, and 3 bases had no gene match. Germline V gene data show CDR1 as SGHRS and CDR2 as YFSETQ. CDR3 coding DNA: TGCGCCAGCAGCTCAGGACAGGGGACCTACGAGCAGTACGTC. This codes for CASSSGQGTYEQYV.

A single count supports this clone. CDR3 nucleotides: TGTGCCAGCAACTTCGGACAGGGGGCAGATACGCAGTATTTT. Protein product: CASNFGQGADTQYF. This chain joins TRBV6-6 and TRBJ2-3, with 10 bases matching TRBD1. Per the germline V gene, CDR1 is MNHNY and CDR2 is SVGAGI (reference sequence). J lost 4 bases, V lost 7 bases, and 5 bases had no gene match. The CDR3 covers 14 residues.

The chain carries TRBV5-1 and TRBJ1-1; no reliable D call. V dropped 2 bases and J dropped 0 bases, with 17 bases sitting between them. The CDR3 is 17 residues long. CDR1 is SGHRS, CDR2 YFSETQ, per germline. The CDR3 is CASSLGFYSPLNTEAFF. The CDR3 nucleotides read TGCGCCAGCAGCTTAGGTTTTTACAGTCCCTTGAACACTGAAGCTTTCTTT.

This rearrangement joins TRBV10-3 to TRBJ2-1, with 11 bases that match TRBD2. This CDR3 has 14 residues. V lost 8 bases, J lost 7 bases, and 7 bases stayed unmatched. CDR1 is ENHRY, CDR2 SYGVKD, per germline. In DNA form, the CDR3 reads TGTGCCATCGGGGCGCTAGCGGGGGGTAATGAGCAGTTCTTC. This encodes CAIGALAGGNEQFF.

The chain uses TRBV10-3 and TRBJ1-6; D perhaps matches TRBD1 (6 bases). The CDR3 is 14 residues long. Germline V CDR1 and CDR2: ENHRY, SYGVKD. V was shortened by 11 bases and J by 9 bases, with 20 bases between the two germline ends. The chain's CDR3 is CAVSLSGTISPLHF. The CDR3 DNA is TGTGCCGTCTCTTTGTCCGGGACAATTTCACCCCTCCACTTT.